This TCR beta chain was identified in a study of graft-versus-host responses after intestinal transplantation. Overall study context: Uniformly, recipients were administered anti-thymocyte globulin induction with subsequent tacrolimus and steroids for three to four years. Study results and limitations: Elevated graft-versus-host to host-versus-graft clonal ratios in allografts were recorded for patients with graft-donor T cell macrochimerism. Early HvG declines after transplant were associated with peak circulating GvH clone levels.

The method was immunoSEQ multiplex PCR; TCRdb's version includes in-frame clones alone and lacks a portion of them. This sample has just under 20,000 clones, with around 76% found just once. Germline CDR1 reads SNHLY; CDR2 reads FYNNEI. This CDR3 has 14 amino acids. Trimming removed 5 bases from V and 7 bases from J; junction bases left unmatched: 4. Graft-derived tissue was subjected to processing to liberate intraepithelial and lamina propria lymphocytes. With regard to this clone: Antigen: not known.

The receptor was derived from a human patient who received an intestinal transplant, so some T cells may come from the graft donor. The sample in question was ileum tissue, obtained roughly three weeks after intestinal transplant. V gene TRBV2 combines with J gene TRBJ1-4; TRBD1 matches 10 bases. The CDR3 here is CASSTDRGREKLFF. The CDR3 region has the DNA TGTGCCAGCAGTACCGACAGGGGGCGTGAAAAACTGTTTTTT. The full variable domain, rest sourced from reference TRBV2 and TRBJ1-4, is EPEVTQTPSHQVTQMGQEVILRCVPISNHLYFYWYRQILGQKVEFLVSFYNNEISEKSEIFDDQFSVERPDGSNFTLKIRSTKLEDSAMYFCASSTDRGREKLFFGSGTQLSVL.